A single sample is the source of the 26 T cell receptor beta chains below, sequenced in a study of blood T cell repertoires in COVID-19. Profiled with immunoSEQ multiplex PCR; TCRdb holds only in-frame clones, not every one. Of around 380,000 clones in the sample, 70% to 85% were seen once. The sequenced sample consisted of peripheral blood. These receptors were collected from a human donor with acute or convalescent COVID-19. The donor label of this sample is uncertain.

CDR3 loop: CASSLSWETGFYEQYF. CDR3 bases: TGTGCCAGCAGTTTAAGTTGGGAGACAGGTTTTTACGAGCAGTACTTC. The chain recombines TRBV27 with TRBJ2-7; the D gene is possibly TRBD1 (6 bases). The ends were cut back, 2 bases at V and 4 bases at J, with 18 bases in the middle. This CDR3 is built from 16 residues. CDR1 is MNHEY, CDR2 SMNVEV, per germline (reference sequence).

The table lists this clone with a count of one. The rearrangement joins TRBV7-2 to TRBJ2-5; D unclear. Trimming removed 0 bases from V and 2 bases from J, with 10 bases in between. The CDR3 sequence is 15 residues long. From germline, CDR1 is SGHTA and CDR2 FQGNSA. CDR3 sequence reads: CASSLANSRQETQYF. CDR3 nucleotides: TGTGCCAGCAGCTTAGCCAACAGCCGACAAGAGACCCAGTACTTC. Using reference TRBV7-2 and TRBJ2-5 for the parts outside the CDR3, the full variable domain is GAGVSQSPSNKVTEKGKDVELRCDPISGHTALYWYRQSLGQGLEFLIYFQGNSAPDKSGLPSDRFSAERTGGSVSTLTIQRTQQEDSAVYLCASSLANSRQETQYFGPGTRLLVL.

CDR3 sequence reads: CASSLGQLATNEKLFF. The DNA for the CDR3 is TGCGCCAGCAGCTTGGGACAGCTTGCAACTAATGAAAAACTGTTTTTT. The V and J genes are TRBV5-1 and TRBJ1-4; D may be TRBD1 (5 bases). CDR3 size: 16 residues. CDR1 is SGHRS, CDR2 YFSETQ, per germline. Deletions cut 0 bases from V and 0 bases from J, with 9 bases between.

The chain combines TRBV6-6 with TRBJ1-1; the match to TRBD1 covers 7 bases. The CDR3 has 13 residues. J lost 4 bases, V lost 5 bases, and 4 bases had no gene match. Germline V lookup: CDR1 MNHNY, CDR2 SVGAGI (reference sequence). The chain's CDR3 is CASSTGVATEAFF. In nucleotides, the CDR3 is TGTGCCAGCAGTACAGGGGTGGCCACTGAAGCTTTCTTT.

The chain links TRBV5-4 to TRBJ1-3, with a tentative D call TRBD1 (6 bases). V was shortened by 0 bases and J by 2 bases, with 9 bases between the two germline ends. The CDR3 is 15 amino acids. The germline V gene has CDR1 SGHNT and CDR2 YYREEE (reference sequence). For the CDR3, the DNA is TGTGCCAGCAGCTTGGAAGGGGGAACTGGAAACACCATATATTTT. Translating it yields CASSLEGGTGNTIYF. The variable domain in full, completed from reference TRBV5-4 and TRBJ1-3, reads ETGVTQSPTHLIKTRGQQVTLRCSSQSGHNTVSWYQQALGQGPQFIFQYYREEENGRGNFPPRFSGLQFPNYSSELNVNALELDDSALYLCASSLEGGTGNTIYFGEGSWLTVV.

In its sample, this clone was seen a few times. The genes are TRBV2 and TRBJ2-5; TRBD2 aligns across 7 bases. The CDR3 is 15 residues long. Germline V gene data show CDR1 as SNHLY and CDR2 as FYNNEI. V was clipped by 1 base and J by 1 base; unmatched bases: 3. CDR3 bases: TGTGCCAGCAGTGAAGAGAGCGGGATCCAAGAGACCCAGTACTTC. Its protein product is CASSEESGIQETQYF.

The V gene is TRBV27, the J gene TRBJ2-5; D is possibly TRBD2 (5 bases). The CDR3 is made up of 12 amino acids. The V gene lost 4 bases and the J gene lost 4 bases, with 7 bases spanning the gap. CDR1 MNHEY and CDR2 SMNVEV come from the germline V gene (reference sequence). Written as DNA, the CDR3 is TGTGCCAGCAGTTATCGGGGAGAGACCCAGTACTTC. Residues: CASSYRGETQYF.

As concerns this clone: This CDR3 is also generated by other DNA sequences in the sample. The chain carries TRBV2 and TRBJ2-1, with 10 bases lining up with TRBD1. CDR1 and CDR2 (germline): SNHLY, FYNNEI. The V gene end was trimmed by 6 bases and the J gene end by 6 bases; junction bases not matched to a gene: 5. The CDR3 runs 14 residues. The CDR3: CASRRDRGLNEQFF. The CDR3 DNA is TGTGCCAGCAGACGGGACAGGGGACTCAATGAGCAGTTCTTC.

The J gene is TRBJ2-1, the V gene TRBV19; D might be TRBD1 (5 bases). Per germline, CDR1 LNHDA and CDR2 SQIVND (reference sequence). V lost 4 bases and J 7 bases, leaving 11 bases between the germline ends. This CDR3 contains 13 residues. The CDR3 spells CASSTQPGNEQFF. The DNA of the CDR3 is TGTGCCAGTAGTACACAACCAGGGAATGAGCAGTTCTTC. Combining the CDR3 with reference TRBV19 and TRBJ2-1 gives the whole variable domain DGGITQSPKYLFRKEGQNVTLSCEQNLNHDAMYWYRQDPGQGLRLIYYSQIVNDFQKGDIAEGYSVSREKKESFPLTVTSAQKNPTAFYLCASSTQPGNEQFFGPGTRLTVL.

The CDR3 nucleotides read TGTGCCAGCAGTTCCGACAGGTTCGAGCAGTACTTC. It encodes CASSSDRFEQYF. V and J are TRBV27 and TRBJ2-7; D may be TRBD1 (6 bases). Between the trimmed V and J ends, which lost 4 bases and 6 bases, there was a span of 10 bases. This CDR3 comprises 12 residues. Germline CDR1 and CDR2: MNHEY and SMNVEV (reference sequence).

The V gene is TRBV7-8, the J gene TRBJ1-4; 7 bases are a match to TRBD1. CDR1 and CDR2 from the germline V gene are SGHVS and FQNEAQ. CDR3 length equals 16 residues. V was pared by 2 bases and J by 2 bases, with 5 bases of the junction left unmatched. The chain's CDR3 is CASSLLTGVTNEKLFF. CDR3 in DNA: TGTGCCAGCAGCTTACTCACAGGGGTCACTAATGAAAAACTGTTTTTT.

The chain joins TRBV9 to TRBJ1-1; D uncertain. The length of the CDR3 is 15 residues. The V gene's germline CDR1 is SGDLS and CDR2 YYNGEE. V lost 3 bases and J lost 1, with 13 bases in between. CDR3 residues: CASSGYRDGNTEAFF. The CDR3, as DNA: TGTGCCAGCAGCGGATACCGGGATGGGAACACTGAAGCTTTCTTT.

The rearrangement links TRBV6-6 to TRBJ1-1; TRBD1 agrees at 8 bases. The germline V gene has CDR1 MNHNY and CDR2 SVGAGI (reference sequence). The CDR3 runs 13 residues. With 10 bases clipped from V and 6 bases from J, the junction kept 10 bases outside the gene matches. CDR3 DNA: TGTGCCACCAGGACAGGGACCCTCTCTGAAGCTTTCTTT. Translating gives CATRTGTLSEAFF.

In its sample, this clone was seen a few times. The J gene is TRBJ1-1, the V gene TRBV5-1; 7 nucleotides match TRBD1. CDR3 length: 13 residues. Germline CDR1 SGHRS, CDR2 YFSETQ. Trimming at V came to 6 bases and at J to 8 bases, leaving 10 bases not matched to a gene. The CDR3 DNA sequence: TGCGCCAGCAAATCTCTCCCGGGACAGGAAGCTTTCTTT. It yields the protein CASKSLPGQEAFF. The full variable domain, completed using reference TRBV5-1 and TRBJ1-1, is KAGVTQTPRYLIKTRGQQVTLSCSPISGHRSVSWYQQTPGQGLQFLFEYFSETQRNKGNFPGRFSGRQFSNSRSEMNVSTLELGDSALYLCASKSLPGQEAFFGQGTRLTVV.

This sequence joins TRBV7-2 and TRBJ2-7; TRBD2 agrees at 10 bases. The CDR3 is 16 amino acids. V trimming: 2 bases; J trimming: 3 bases; junction bases outside the gene matches: 7. Germline V gives CDR1 SGHTA, CDR2 FQGNSA. CDR3 coding DNA: TGTGCCAGCAGCTTATCCTCGCTAGCGGGAGTCTACGAGCAGTACTTC. Its protein is CASSLSSLAGVYEQYF. Drawing the rest from reference TRBV7-2 and TRBJ2-7, the complete variable domain is GAGVSQSPSNKVTEKGKDVELRCDPISGHTALYWYRQSLGQGLEFLIYFQGNSAPDKSGLPSDRFSAERTGGSVSTLTIQRTQQEDSAVYLCASSLSSLAGVYEQYFGPGTRLTVT.

The rearrangement uses TRBV21-1 and TRBJ1-5; TRBD1, the table's D call, was not compared with the DNA. TRBV21-1 is noted as a pseudogene. The CDR3 covers 16 residues. The CDR3 DNA is TGTGCCAGCAGCAAAGATCCGGACACAAGCAATCAGCCCCAGCATTTT. It specifies CASSKDPDTSNQPQHF.

The chain uses TRBV5-5 and TRBJ1-4, with D uncertain. V was cut by 6 bases and J by 5 bases, with 17 bases left in between. Germline-derived CDR1 and CDR2 are SGHKS and YYEKEE (reference sequence). There are 15 residues in the CDR3. CDR3 in amino acids: CASTPRGRGNEKLFF. DNA for the CDR3: TGTGCCAGCACCCCACGTGGACGGGGAAATGAAAAACTGTTTTTT.

The V call is TRBV30, the J call TRBJ2-7; TRBD1 agrees at 9 bases. V shed 6 bases, J shed 4 bases, and the junction held 16 bases outside the gene matches. Looked up from germline, CDR1 is GTSNPN and CDR2 is SVGIG (reference sequence). This CDR3 is built from 16 residues. CDR3 protein: CACNEWGTGKGYEQYF. CDR3 sequence (DNA): TGTGCCTGCAATGAGTGGGGGACAGGGAAGGGTTACGAGCAGTACTTC.

The CDR3 nucleotides are TGTGCCAGCAGCTCCGCACTGTGGGAGCGCTATGGCTACACCTTC. Residues: CASSSALWERYGYTF. The chain recombines TRBV7-9 with TRBJ1-2; unclear D gene. The CDR3 is 15 residues long. V was shortened by 4 bases and J by 4 bases, with 16 bases between the two germline ends. Germline V gene lookup returns CDR1 SEHNR and CDR2 FQNEAQ (reference sequence).

V usage is TRBV7-6 and J usage is TRBJ2-1; tentatively, D is TRBD2 (6 bases). CDR3 length equals 12 residues. Germline V gene sequence: CDR1 SGHVS, CDR2 FNYEAQ. The ends were cut back, 6 bases at V and 7 bases at J, with 10 bases in the middle. CDR3 nucleotide sequence: TGTGCCAGCAGTTCCGCGGGAAATGAGCAGTTCTTC. Translation: CASSSAGNEQFF.

This sequence joins TRBV10-1 and TRBJ2-3; TRBD2 matches at 9 bases. The CDR3 consists of 17 residues. V shed 3 bases, J shed 3 bases, and the junction held 10 bases outside the gene matches. In germline, CDR1 is WNHNN, CDR2 SYGVQD (reference sequence). CDR3 amino acids: CASSDRAGGPRTDTQYF. The CDR3 nucleotides read TGCGCCAGCAGTGACCGGGCGGGGGGGCCAAGGACAGATACGCAGTATTTT.

This clone occurred once. The chain carries TRBV29-1 and TRBJ1-1; TRBD1 matches at 9 bases. This CDR3 spans 14 amino acids. With 5 bases clipped from V and 0 bases from J, the junction kept 4 bases outside the gene matches. Germline-derived CDR1 and CDR2 are SQVTM and ANQGSEA. CDR3 coding DNA: TGCAGCGTTAAACAGGGGGCTCTGAACACTGAAGCTTTCTTT. Encoded protein: CSVKQGALNTEAFF.

This chain links TRBV10-3 with TRBJ2-7, with 10 bases aligning to TRBD1. After removal of 5 bases from V and 4 bases from J, the junction contained 5 bases not matched to a gene. Germline-derived CDR1 and CDR2 are ENHRY and SYGVKD. The CDR3 has 14 amino acids. The CDR3 is CAISTGTGEYEQYF. The CDR3 region has the DNA TGTGCCATCAGTACCGGGACAGGGGAATACGAGCAGTACTTC.

A single count supports this clone. The V and J genes are TRBV6-5 and TRBJ2-1; D is possibly TRBD1 (6 bases). CDR3 length: 15 amino acids. V was trimmed by 6 bases and J by 8 bases, leaving 20 bases between them. Germline V lookup: CDR1 MNHEY, CDR2 SVGAGI. CDR3 sequence reads: CASRHYRAFADEQFF. Here the CDR3 DNA reads TGTGCCAGCAGACACTACAGGGCATTCGCCGATGAGCAGTTCTTC.

The genes are TRBV2 and TRBJ1-2; D not resolved. The CDR3 is made up of 15 amino acids. Germline V CDR1 and CDR2: SNHLY, FYNNEI. V was clipped by 10 bases and J by 4 bases, with 22 bases between them. For the CDR3, the DNA is TGTGCCACCCAACTCGACCAACAAGGACTCTATGGCTACACCTTC. Residues: CATQLDQQGLYGYTF.

This chain uses TRBV19 with TRBJ2-1, with 12 bases aligning to TRBD2. With V trimmed by 6 bases and J by 9 bases, 9 bases remained unmatched. The CDR3 is 15 residues long. The germline gives CDR1 LNHDA, CDR2 SQIVND (reference sequence). The CDR3 protein is CASRLTSGSSGEQFF. The CDR3 nucleotides read TGTGCCAGTAGGCTGACTAGCGGGAGTAGTGGTGAGCAGTTCTTC.